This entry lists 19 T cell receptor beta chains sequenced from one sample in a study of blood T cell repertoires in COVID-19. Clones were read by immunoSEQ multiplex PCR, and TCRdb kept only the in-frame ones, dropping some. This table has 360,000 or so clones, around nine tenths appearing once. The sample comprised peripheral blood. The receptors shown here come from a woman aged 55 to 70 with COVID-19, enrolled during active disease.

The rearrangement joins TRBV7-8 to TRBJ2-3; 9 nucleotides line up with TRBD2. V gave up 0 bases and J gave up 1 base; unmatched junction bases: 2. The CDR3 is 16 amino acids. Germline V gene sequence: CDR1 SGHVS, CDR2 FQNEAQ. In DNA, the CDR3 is TGTGCCAGCAGCTTAGCAGCGGGGGGAGGCACAGATACGCAGTATTTT. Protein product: CASSLAAGGGTDTQYF.

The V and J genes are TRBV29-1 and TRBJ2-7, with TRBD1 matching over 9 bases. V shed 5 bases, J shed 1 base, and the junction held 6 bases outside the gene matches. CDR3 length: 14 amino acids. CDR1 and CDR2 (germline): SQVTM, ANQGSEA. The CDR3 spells CSVRPGQGSYEQYF. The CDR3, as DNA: TGCAGCGTTCGTCCGGGACAGGGATCCTACGAGCAGTACTTC.

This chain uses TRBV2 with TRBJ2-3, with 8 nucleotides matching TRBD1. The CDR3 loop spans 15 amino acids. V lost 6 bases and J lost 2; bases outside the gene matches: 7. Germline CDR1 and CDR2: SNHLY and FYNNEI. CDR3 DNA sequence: TGTGCCAGCAGCTTTAGGACAGGGATCACAGATACGCAGTATTTT. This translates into CASSFRTGITDTQYF.

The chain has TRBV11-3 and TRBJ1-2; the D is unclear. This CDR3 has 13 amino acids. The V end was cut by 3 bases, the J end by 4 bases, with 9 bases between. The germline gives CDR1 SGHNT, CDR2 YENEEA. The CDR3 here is CASSLERGYGYTF. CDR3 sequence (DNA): TGTGCCAGCAGCTTGGAGCGGGGCTATGGCTACACCTTC.

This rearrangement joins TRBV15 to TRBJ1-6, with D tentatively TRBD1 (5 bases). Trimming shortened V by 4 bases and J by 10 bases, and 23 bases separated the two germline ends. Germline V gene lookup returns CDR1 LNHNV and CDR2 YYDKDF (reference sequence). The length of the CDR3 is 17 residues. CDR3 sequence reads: CATSTYPPGRSWSPLHF. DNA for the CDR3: TGTGCCACCAGCACCTACCCCCCAGGGCGGAGTTGGTCACCCCTCCACTTT. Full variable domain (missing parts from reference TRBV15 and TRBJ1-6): DAMVIQNPRYQVTQFGKPVTLSCSQTLNHNVMYWYQQKSSQAPKLLFHYYDKDFNNEADTPDNFQSRRPNTSFCFLDIRSPGLGDTAMYLCATSTYPPGRSWSPLHFGNGTRLTVT.

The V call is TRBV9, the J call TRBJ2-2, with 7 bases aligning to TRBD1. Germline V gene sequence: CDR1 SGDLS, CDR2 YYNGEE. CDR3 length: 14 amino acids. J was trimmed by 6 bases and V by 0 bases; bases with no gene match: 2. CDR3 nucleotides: TGTGCCAGCAGCGTAGACAGGGGCGCCGGGGAGCTGTTTTTT. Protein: CASSVDRGAGELFF. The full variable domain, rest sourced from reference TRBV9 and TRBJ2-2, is DSGVTQTPKHLITATGQRVTLRCSPRSGDLSVYWYQQSLDQGLQFLIQYYNGEERAKGNILERFSAQQFPDLHSELNLSSLELGDSALYFCASSVDRGAGELFFGEGSRLTVL.

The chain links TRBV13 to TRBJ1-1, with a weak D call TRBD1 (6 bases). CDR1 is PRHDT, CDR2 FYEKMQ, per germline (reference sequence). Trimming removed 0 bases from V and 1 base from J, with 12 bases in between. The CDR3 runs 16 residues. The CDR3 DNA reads TGTGCCAGCAGCTTAGGCCCAGGGGCTGGGAACACTGAAGCTTTCTTT. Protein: CASSLGPGAGNTEAFF.

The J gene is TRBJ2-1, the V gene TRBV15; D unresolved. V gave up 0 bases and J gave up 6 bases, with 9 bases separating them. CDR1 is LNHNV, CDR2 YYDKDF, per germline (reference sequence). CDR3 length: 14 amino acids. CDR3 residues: CATSREGASNEQFF. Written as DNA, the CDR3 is TGTGCCACCAGCAGAGAAGGAGCGTCCAATGAGCAGTTCTTC.

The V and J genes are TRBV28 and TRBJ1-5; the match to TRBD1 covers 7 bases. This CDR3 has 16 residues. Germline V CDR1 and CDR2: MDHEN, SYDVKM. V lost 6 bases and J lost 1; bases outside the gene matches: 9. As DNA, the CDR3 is TGTGCCAGCAGCCAGGGGGGAGATTACAGCAATCAGCCCCAGCATTTT. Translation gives CASSQGGDYSNQPQHF.

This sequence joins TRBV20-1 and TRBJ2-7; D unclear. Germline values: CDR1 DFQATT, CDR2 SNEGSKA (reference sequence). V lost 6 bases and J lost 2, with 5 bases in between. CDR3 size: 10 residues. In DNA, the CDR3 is TGCAGTGCCGGAGCCTACGAGCAGTACTTC. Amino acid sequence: CSAGAYEQYF.

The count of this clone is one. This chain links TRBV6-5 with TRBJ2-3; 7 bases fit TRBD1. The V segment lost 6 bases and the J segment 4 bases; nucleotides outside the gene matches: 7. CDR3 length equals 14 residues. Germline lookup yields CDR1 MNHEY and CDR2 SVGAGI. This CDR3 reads CASSLSQGADTQYF. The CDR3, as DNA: TGTGCCAGCAGCCTGAGCCAGGGGGCAGATACGCAGTATTTT.

DNA for the CDR3: TGTGCCAGCAGCGCGACAGGGAGGCATCAGCCCCAGCATTTT. Its translation: CASSATGRHQPQHF. The chain has TRBV14 and TRBJ1-5; TRBD1 matches 7 bases. Looked up from germline, CDR1 is SGHDN and CDR2 is FVKESK. The CDR3 extends over 14 amino acids. V shed 5 bases, J shed 5 bases, and the junction held 6 bases outside the gene matches.

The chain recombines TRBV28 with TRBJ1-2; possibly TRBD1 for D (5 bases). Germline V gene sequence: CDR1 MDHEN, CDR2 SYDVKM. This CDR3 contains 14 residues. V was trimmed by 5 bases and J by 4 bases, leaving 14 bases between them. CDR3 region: CASSPGSIPYGYTF. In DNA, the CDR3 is TGTGCCAGCAGTCCAGGGTCTATCCCCTATGGCTACACCTTC.

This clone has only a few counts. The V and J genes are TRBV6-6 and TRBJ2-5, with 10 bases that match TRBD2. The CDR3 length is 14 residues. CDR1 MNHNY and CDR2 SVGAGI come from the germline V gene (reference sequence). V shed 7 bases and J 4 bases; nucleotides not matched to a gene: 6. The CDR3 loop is CASILSGGGETQYF. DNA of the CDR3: TGTGCCAGCATCCTCAGCGGGGGGGGAGAGACCCAGTACTTC.

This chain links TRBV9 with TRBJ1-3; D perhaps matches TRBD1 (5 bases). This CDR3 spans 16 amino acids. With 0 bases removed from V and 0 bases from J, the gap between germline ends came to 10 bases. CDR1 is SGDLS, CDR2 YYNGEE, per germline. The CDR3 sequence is CASSVEGAISGNTIYF. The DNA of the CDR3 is TGTGCCAGCAGCGTAGAAGGGGCGATCTCTGGAAACACCATATATTTT.

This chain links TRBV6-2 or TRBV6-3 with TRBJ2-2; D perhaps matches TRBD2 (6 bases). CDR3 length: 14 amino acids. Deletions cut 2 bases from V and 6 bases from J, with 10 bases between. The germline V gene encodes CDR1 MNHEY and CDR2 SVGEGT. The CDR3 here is CASSYGGWAGELFF. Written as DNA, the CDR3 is TGTGCCAGCAGTTACGGAGGGTGGGCCGGGGAGCTGTTTTTT.

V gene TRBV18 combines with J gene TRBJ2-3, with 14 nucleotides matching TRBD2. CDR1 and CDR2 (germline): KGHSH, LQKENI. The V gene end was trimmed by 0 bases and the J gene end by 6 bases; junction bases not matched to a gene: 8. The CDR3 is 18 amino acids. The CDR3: CASSPPPGLAGAPDTQYF. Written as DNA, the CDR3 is TGTGCCAGCTCACCACCCCCGGGACTAGCGGGGGCCCCGGATACGCAGTATTTT.

CDR3 in amino acids: CASSFSSGGLEQFF. The CDR3 nucleotides read TGTGCCAGCAGCTTTAGTAGCGGGGGGCTTGAGCAGTTCTTC. V usage is TRBV7-9 and J usage is TRBJ2-1; 10 nucleotides match TRBD2. Germline V gives CDR1 SEHNR, CDR2 FQNEAQ (reference sequence). J lost 9 bases, V lost 3 bases, and 5 bases had no gene match. There are 14 residues in the CDR3.

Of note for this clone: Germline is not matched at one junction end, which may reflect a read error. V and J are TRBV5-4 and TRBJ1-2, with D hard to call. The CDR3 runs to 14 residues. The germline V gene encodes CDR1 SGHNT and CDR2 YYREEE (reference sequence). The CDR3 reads CTSSFGSPNYGYTF. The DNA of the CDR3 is TGTACCAGCAGCTTCGGTTCACCAAACTATGGCTACACCTTC.